This T cell receptor (beta chain) was identified during a study of T cells in Graves' hyperthyroidism and ophthalmopathy. Study as a whole: Upon initial diagnosis and before any treatment, peripheral blood was collected. Study-level results: Most expanded thyroid clonotypes above 0.001 recurred in blood.

V was trimmed by 4 bases and J by 2 bases, leaving 7 bases between them. CDR3 length: 13 residues. Per the germline V gene, CDR1 is SGHAT and CDR2 is FQNNGV. If no ophthalmopathy progression occurred within 18 months, Graves' hyperthyroidism was stable. Patients having uncontrolled infection, another autoimmune disease, pregnancy or lactation were not included. This clonotype was detected ten times or more. Its matching antigen is unknown. Researchers took RNA transcripts and amplified the TCR beta CDR3 regions from them. During a first-round RT-PCR of the TCR CDR3, the HTBI primer set was used. TCRdb used MiXCR to reprocess the multiplex PCR reads, holding one entry per CDR3 protein. The data contain hundreds of thousands of distinct CDR3 sequences, roughly 13% of them seen just once; the ten biggest clones take up roughly 25%.

Sequences were obtained from blood. This receptor was identified in a woman aged 25-40 years with Graves' hyperthyroidism. V gene TRBV11-2 combines with J gene TRBJ2-3; D is uncertain. This CDR3 reads CASSSRNTDTQYF. CDR3 nucleotide sequence: TGTGCCAGCAGCTCGCGCAACACAGATACGCAGTATTTT. The complete variable domain, with remaining parts taken from reference TRBV11-2 and TRBJ2-3, reads EAGVAQSPRYKIIEKRQSVAFWCNPISGHATLYWYQQILGQGPKLLIQFQNNGVVDDSQLPKDRFSAERLKGVDSTLKIQPAKLEDSAVYLCASSSRNTDTQYFGPGTRLTVL.